This TCR beta chain was recovered during a study of blood T cells in healthy people across ages (dated by TCRdb to 2015 to 2017). At the level of the whole study: Template switching captured roughly one uniquely barcoded TCR beta cDNA molecule per two T cells in model experiments. Age-related changes in TCR beta repertoire diversity were measured in the study by deep sequencing normalized with unique cDNA molecular identifiers. Donors were grouped into four age groups: young (average about 15 years), middle-aged (roughly 38), aged (over 55) and long-lived (roughly 80). To avoid experimental bias, donors of different ages were distributed randomly across sequencing lanes. The study analyzed two additional independent replicas of 1 million unique cDNA reads from the same blood draw for two donors, one aged 18 to 29 and one aged 80 or older. What the research found in general, with its limitations: Donor CMV infection status was unknown, potentially confounding age-related changes in expanded clonotypes. Total diversity estimates from one million sequenced T cells were considered lower bounds and underestimates. The percentage of naive T cells measured by flow cytometry correlated strongly with observed TCR beta diversity. Since profiling was done on bulk unsorted PBMCs, naive and antigen-experienced compartments could not be conclusively compared. As age increased, observed TCR beta diversity per million T cells dropped in a roughly linear way, and a significant reduction was already evident by age about 40. The long-lived group showed more naive CD4+ T cells, fewer expanded clones and increased TCR diversity than the aged group, suggesting age selection.

This clonotype was counted between two and nine times. Its antigen is still unknown. The record has no base qualities; no much larger clone is one base away. The library was generated by 5' RACE. Sequenced using an Illumina HiSeq 2500. The second PCR ran for roughly 6 to 11 cycles and used a J-beta primer mix along with a sample-barcoded 5' primer. A unique molecular identifier was introduced onto each TCR beta cDNA molecule by a template-switch 5' adaptor carrying 12 random nucleotides. Each sample yielded at least 3 million CDR3-containing paired-end reads. All of the RNA was converted into first-strand cDNA using the Mint cDNA synthesis kit, with a TRBC-specific oligonucleotide serving as the primer. All cDNA was treated with uracil-DNA glycosylase and then went through a first 18-cycle PCR with the universal primers M1SS and BC2_uni_R. The authors' pipeline ran thus. Normalization of each sample was performed by random selection of 1 million high-quality reads, each carrying a distinct molecular identifier. Instead of being binned into consensus sequences, reads that shared molecular identifiers were thrown out. MiTCR, with a Q25 quality threshold and the strictest error-elimination algorithm, was used for CDR3 identification, clonotype clustering and error correction. A nonparametric unseen species model with Euler transformation was used to estimate lower-bound total TCR beta diversity. TCRdb reprocessing: public reads trimmed at Q25 with fastp, clones called with MiXCR, in-frame beta chains kept. Every entry covers one CDR3 protein and lists the most common genes and DNA from its rows. TCRdb, not the authors, supplied the V and J calls. The sample yields just under 900,000 distinct CDR3 sequences; less than 35% were counted once. The ten largest account for 15% to 20% of the sample.

Donors were a few dozen systemically healthy Caucasian individuals from Russia aged about 6 to 100 years. Around 9.7 milliliters of peripheral blood were collected from each donor into EDTA-treated Vacutainer tubes. Ficoll-Paque density-gradient centrifugation was used to isolate PBMCs, with at least 7 million per sample. Total RNA, at least 5.5 micrograms per sample, was extracted from PBMCs with Trizol reagent. The percentages of naive CD45RAhigh/CD27high T cells were determined by flow cytometry on a PBMC aliquot from every donor. The TCR comes from an elderly woman in good health. Sequencing was done on a sample of blood.

The CDR3 region: CASSLAPGQGAYNEQYF. The bases are TGTGCCAGCAGCTTAGCCCCTGGACAGGGGGCCTACAATGAGCAGTACTTC. The sequence is built from TRBV7-2 and TRBJ2-7; 11 central bases correspond to TRBD1. The CDR3, from cysteine to phenylalanine, totals 17 residues. CDR3 DNA is the only sequence kept; it has 51 bases, read in frame from the first base. Reading the germline V gene gives CDR1 SGHTA and CDR2 FQGNSA. Trimming takes 0 bases off V and 7 bases off J; junction bases not matched to a gene: 11.